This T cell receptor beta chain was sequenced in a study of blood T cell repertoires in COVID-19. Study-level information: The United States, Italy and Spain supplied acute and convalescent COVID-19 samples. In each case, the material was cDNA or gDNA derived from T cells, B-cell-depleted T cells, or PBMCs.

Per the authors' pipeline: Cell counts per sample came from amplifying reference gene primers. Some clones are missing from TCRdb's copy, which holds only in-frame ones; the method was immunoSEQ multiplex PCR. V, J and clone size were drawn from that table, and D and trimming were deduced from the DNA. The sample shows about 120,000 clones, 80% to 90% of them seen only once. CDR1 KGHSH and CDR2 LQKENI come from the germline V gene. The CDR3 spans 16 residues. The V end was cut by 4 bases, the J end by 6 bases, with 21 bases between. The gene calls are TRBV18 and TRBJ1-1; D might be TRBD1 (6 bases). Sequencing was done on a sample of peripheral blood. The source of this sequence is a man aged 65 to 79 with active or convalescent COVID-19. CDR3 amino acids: CASSRSTGGGRSEAFF. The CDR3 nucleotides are TGTGCCAGCTCACGATCGACAGGTGGCGGGAGGTCTGAAGCTTTCTTT.